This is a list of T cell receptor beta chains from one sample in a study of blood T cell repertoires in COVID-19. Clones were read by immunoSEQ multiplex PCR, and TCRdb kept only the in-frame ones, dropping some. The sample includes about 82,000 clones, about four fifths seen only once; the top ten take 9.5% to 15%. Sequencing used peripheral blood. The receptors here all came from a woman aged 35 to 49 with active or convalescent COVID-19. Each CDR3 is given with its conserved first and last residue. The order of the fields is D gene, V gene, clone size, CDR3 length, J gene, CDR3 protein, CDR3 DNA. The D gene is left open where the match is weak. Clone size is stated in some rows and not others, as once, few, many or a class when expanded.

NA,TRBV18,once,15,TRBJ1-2,CASSPPPAKSGGYTF,TGTGCCAGCTCACCACCGCCTGCGAAATCGGGTGGCTACACCTTC
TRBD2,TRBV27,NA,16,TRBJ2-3,CASSQSGLGVVDTQYF,TGTGCCAGCAGTCAATCGGGACTAGGAGTAGTAGATACGCAGTATTTT
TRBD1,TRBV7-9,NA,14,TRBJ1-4,CASSPGTGSKKLFF,TGTGCCAGCAGCCCTGGGACAGGGAGCAAAAAACTGTTTTTT
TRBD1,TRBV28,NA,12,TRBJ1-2,CASTQGNYGYTF,TGTGCCAGCACACAGGGGAACTATGGCTACACCTTC
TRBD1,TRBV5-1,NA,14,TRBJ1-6,CASSLQGDNSPLHF,TGCGCCAGCAGCTTGCAGGGGGATAATTCACCCCTCCACTTT
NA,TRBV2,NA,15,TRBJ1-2,CASPEGGREIYGYTF,TGTGCCAGCCCAGAAGGAGGTCGGGAGATCTATGGCTACACCTTC
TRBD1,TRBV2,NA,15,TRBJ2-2,CASSGSGTGVGELFF,TGTGCCAGCAGCGGTTCCGGGACAGGGGTCGGGGAGCTGTTTTTT
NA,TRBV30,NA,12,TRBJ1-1,CAWSVGQGKAFF,TGTGCCTGGAGTGTAGGGCAGGGAAAAGCTTTCTTT
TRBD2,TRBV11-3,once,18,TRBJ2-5,CASSPGGIGAGAVKTQYF,TGTGCCAGCAGCCCAGGTGGGATAGGAGCGGGAGCAGTGAAGACCCAGTACTTC
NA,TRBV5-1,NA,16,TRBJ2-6,CASGGQSLTGANVLTF,TGCGCCAGCGGTGGCCAGTCCCTTACTGGGGCCAACGTCCTGACTTTC
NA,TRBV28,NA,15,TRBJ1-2,CASSGGAGRTYGYTF,TGTGCCAGCAGTGGGGGGGCAGGGCGGACCTATGGCTACACCTTC
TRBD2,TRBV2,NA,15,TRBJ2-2,CASRPGTSGTGELFF,TGTGCCAGCAGACCCGGGACTAGCGGCACCGGGGAGCTGTTTTTT
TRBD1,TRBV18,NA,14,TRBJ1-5,CASSPTGGHQPQHF,TGTGCCAGCTCCCCGACAGGGGGCCATCAGCCCCAGCATTTT
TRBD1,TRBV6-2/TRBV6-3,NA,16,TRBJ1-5,CASSSSDRKGDQPQHF,TGTGCCAGCAGTTCATCGGACAGGAAGGGCGATCAGCCCCAGCATTTT
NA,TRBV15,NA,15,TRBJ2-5,CATSRDPGGAETQYF,TGTGCCACCAGCAGAGATCCGGGGGGCGCGGAGACCCAGTACTTC
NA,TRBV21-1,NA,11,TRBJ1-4,CASMAHEKLFF,TGTGCCAGCATGGCCCACGAAAAACTGTTTTTT
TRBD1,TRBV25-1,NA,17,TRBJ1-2,CASSGREDRALLLGYTF,TGTGCCAGCAGTGGGAGGGAGGACAGGGCGCTCCTCTTGGGCTACACCTTC
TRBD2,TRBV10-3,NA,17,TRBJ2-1,CAISESQRGVSYNEQFF,TGTGCCATCAGTGAGAGTCAGCGGGGGGTGTCCTACAATGAGCAGTTCTTC
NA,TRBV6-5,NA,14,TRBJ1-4,CASSYDRQGEKLFF,TGTGCCAGCAGTTACGACAGGCAGGGAGAAAAACTGTTTTTT
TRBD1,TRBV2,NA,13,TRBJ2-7,CASGTGVVYEQYF,TGTGCCAGCGGGACAGGGGTCGTATACGAGCAGTACTTC
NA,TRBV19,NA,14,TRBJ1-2,CASSIDRTAYGYTF,TGTGCCAGTAGTATAGATCGGACAGCGTATGGCTACACCTTC
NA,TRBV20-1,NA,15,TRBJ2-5,CSASLGGGRRETQYF,TGCAGTGCTAGTTTGGGTGGGGGGAGACGGGAGACCCAGTACTTC
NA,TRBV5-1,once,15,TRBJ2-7,CASSPVAELSYEQYF,TGCGCCAGCAGCCCAGTAGCGGAGCTCTCCTACGAGCAGTACTTC
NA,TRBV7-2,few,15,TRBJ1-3,CASSLQMSSGNTIYF,TGTGCCAGCAGCTTACAAATGAGCTCTGGAAACACCATATATTTT
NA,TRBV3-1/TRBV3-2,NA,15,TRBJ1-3,CASSHDPRGGNTIYF,TGTGCCAGCAGCCATGACCCCAGGGGTGGAAACACCATATATTTT
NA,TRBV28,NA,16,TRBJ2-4,CASSWEEGGSKNIQYF,TGTGCCAGCAGTTGGGAGGAGGGAGGTTCCAAAAACATTCAGTACTTC
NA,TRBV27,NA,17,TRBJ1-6,CASSPNTRGTSYSPLHF,TGTGCCAGCAGTCCCAATACCCGAGGGACATCTTATTCACCCCTCCACTTT
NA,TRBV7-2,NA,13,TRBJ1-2,CASSLDRVDGYTF,TGTGCCAGCAGCTTAGACAGAGTTGACGGCTACACCTTC
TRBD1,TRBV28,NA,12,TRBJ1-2,CASGQGWSGYTF,TGTGCCAGCGGACAGGGATGGAGTGGCTACACCTTC
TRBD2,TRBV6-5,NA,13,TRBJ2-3,CASTSGSTDTQYF,TGTGCCAGTACTAGCGGAAGCACAGATACGCAGTATTTT
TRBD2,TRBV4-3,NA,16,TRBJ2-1,CASSQERTSGGDRQFF,TGCGCCAGCAGCCAAGAACGGACTAGCGGGGGGGACAGGCAGTTCTTC
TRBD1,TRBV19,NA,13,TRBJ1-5,CASTTGELQPQHF,TGTGCCAGTACCACAGGGGAGCTTCAGCCCCAGCATTTT
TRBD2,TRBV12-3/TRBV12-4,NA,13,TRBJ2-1,CASRIGTSDEQFF,TGTGCCAGCAGAATCGGGACTAGCGATGAGCAGTTCTTC
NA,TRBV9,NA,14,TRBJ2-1,CASSGGGFYNEQFF,TGTGCCAGCAGCGGAGGAGGATTCTACAATGAGCAGTTCTTC
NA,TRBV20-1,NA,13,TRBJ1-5,CSASDGGRQPQHF,TGCAGTGCTAGTGATGGGGGCCGTCAGCCCCAGCATTTT
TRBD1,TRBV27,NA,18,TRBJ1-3,CASSLRDRRRVSGNTIYF,TGTGCCAGCAGTTTAAGGGACAGGAGGAGGGTCTCTGGAAACACCATATATTTT
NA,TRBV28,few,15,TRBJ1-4,CASSMGTGGRGKLFF,TGTGCCAGCAGCATGGGTACGGGGGGACGAGGGAAACTGTTTTTT
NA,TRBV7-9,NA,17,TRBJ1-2,CASSHPMDARTLGGYTF,TGTGCCAGCAGTCATCCCATGGACGCCCGGACTTTGGGCGGCTACACCTTC
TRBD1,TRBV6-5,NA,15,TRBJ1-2,CASSPSGGVVYGYTF,TGTGCCAGCAGCCCCTCAGGGGGTGTCGTTTATGGCTACACCTTC
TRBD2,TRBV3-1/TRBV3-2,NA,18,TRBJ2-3,CASSQYDRLAGYTDTQYF,TGTGCCAGCAGCCAATACGATCGACTAGCGGGATACACAGATACGCAGTATTTT
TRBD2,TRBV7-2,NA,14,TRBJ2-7,CASSLTSVLYEQYF,TGTGCCAGCAGCTTAACTAGCGTGCTCTACGAGCAGTACTTC
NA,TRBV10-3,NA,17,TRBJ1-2,CAISESGGFQANYGYTF,TGTGCCATCAGTGAGTCGGGGGGGTTTCAAGCTAACTATGGCTACACCTTC
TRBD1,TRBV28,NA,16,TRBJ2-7,CASTLGGDRTFDEQYF,TGTGCCAGCACCCTAGGTGGGGACAGGACTTTTGACGAGCAGTACTTC